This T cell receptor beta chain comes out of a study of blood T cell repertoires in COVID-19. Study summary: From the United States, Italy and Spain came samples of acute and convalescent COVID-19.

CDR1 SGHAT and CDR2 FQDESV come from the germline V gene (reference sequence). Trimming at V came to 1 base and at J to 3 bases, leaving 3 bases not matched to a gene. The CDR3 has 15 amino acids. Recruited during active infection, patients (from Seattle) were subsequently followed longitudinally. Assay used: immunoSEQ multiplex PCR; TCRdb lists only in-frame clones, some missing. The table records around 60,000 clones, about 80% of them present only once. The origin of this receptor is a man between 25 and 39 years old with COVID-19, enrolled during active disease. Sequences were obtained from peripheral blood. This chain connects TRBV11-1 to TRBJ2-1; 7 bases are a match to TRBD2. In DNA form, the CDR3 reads TGTGCCAGCAGCTTAGGGGGCGGGAGCTACAATGAGCAGTTCTTC. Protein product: CASSLGGGSYNEQFF.